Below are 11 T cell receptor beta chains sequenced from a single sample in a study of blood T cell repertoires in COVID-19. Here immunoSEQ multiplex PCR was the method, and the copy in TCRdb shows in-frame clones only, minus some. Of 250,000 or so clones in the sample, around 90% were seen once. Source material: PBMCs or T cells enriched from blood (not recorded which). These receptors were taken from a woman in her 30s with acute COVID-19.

As DNA, the CDR3 is TGTGCCAGCAGCCCTGGCGGCCTTCCTAGCGGGAGGGCCGACGATGAGCAGTTCTTC. The encoded protein is CASSPGGLPSGRADDEQFF. J is TRBJ2-1 and V is TRBV21-1; TRBD2 is the table's D call, not checked against the DNA. TRBV21-1 is a pseudogene. The CDR3 covers 19 residues.

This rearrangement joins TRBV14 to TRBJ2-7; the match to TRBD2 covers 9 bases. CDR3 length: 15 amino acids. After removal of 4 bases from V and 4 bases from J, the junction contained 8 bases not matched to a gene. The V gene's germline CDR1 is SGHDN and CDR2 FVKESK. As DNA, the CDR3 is TGTGCCAGCAGCCCGATAGCGGGAGAAAGGTACGAGCAGTACTTC. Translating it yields CASSPIAGERYEQYF.

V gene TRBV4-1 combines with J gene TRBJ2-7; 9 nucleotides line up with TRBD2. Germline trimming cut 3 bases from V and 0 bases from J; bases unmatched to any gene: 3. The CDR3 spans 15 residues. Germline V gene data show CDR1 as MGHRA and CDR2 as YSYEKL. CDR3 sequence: CASSQTSGLSYEQYF. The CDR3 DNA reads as TGCGCCAGCAGCCAGACTAGCGGCCTCTCCTACGAGCAGTACTTC.

CDR3 in amino acids: CASRNRLADNYNEQFF. CDR3 DNA: TGTGCCAGCAGGAACAGACTAGCGGATAACTACAATGAGCAGTTCTTC. The chain employs TRBV2 and TRBJ2-1; 9 bases align to TRBD2. The CDR3 sequence is 16 residues long. Germline CDR1 SNHLY, CDR2 FYNNEI. The V and J ends lost 6 bases and 3 bases, in that order; junction bases with no gene match: 9.

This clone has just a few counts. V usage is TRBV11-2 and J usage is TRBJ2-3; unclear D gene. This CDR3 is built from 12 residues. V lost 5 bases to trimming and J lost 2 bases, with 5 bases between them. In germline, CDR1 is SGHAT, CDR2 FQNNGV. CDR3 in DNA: TGTGCCAGCAGCATCTACACAGATACGCAGTATTTT. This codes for CASSIYTDTQYF.

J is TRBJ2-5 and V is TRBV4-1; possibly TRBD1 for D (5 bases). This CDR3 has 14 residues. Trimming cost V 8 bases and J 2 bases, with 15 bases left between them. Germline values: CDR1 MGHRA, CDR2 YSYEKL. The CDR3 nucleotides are TGCGCCAGCTCCTCCCTGGGGCTTCAAGAGACCCAGTACTTC. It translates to CASSSLGLQETQYF.

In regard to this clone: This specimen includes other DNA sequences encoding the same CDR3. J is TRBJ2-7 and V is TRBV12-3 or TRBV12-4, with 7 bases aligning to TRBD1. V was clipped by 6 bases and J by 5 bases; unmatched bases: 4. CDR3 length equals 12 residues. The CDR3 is CASSPTGNEQYF. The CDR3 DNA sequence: TGTGCCAGCAGCCCGACAGGGAACGAGCAGTACTTC.

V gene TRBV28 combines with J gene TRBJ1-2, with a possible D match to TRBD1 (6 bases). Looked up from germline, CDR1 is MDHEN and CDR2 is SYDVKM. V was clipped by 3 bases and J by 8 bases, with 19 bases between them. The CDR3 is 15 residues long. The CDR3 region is CASSFGTGTMGGYTF. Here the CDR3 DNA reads TGTGCCAGCAGTTTCGGAACAGGGACGATGGGAGGCTACACCTTC.

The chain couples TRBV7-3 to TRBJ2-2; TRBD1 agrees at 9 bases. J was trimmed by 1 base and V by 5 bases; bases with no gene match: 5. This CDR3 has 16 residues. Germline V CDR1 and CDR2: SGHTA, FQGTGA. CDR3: CASSHRDRVNTGELFF. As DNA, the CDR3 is TGTGCCAGCAGCCACCGGGACAGGGTGAACACCGGGGAGCTGTTTTTT.

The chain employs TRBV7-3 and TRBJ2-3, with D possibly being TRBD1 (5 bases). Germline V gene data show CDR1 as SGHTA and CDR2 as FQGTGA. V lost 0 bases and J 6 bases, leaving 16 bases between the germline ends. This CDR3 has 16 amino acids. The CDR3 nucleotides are TGTGCCAGCAGCTTAACAGGGGCTTCTCTAGGGGATACGCAGTATTTT. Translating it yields CASSLTGASLGDTQYF.

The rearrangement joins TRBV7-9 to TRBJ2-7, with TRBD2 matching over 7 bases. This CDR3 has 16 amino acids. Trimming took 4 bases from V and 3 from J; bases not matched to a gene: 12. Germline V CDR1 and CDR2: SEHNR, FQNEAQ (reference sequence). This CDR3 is CASSSRGSVPFYEQYF. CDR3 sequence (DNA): TGTGCCAGCAGCTCACGCGGGAGTGTTCCCTTCTACGAGCAGTACTTC.